This T cell receptor beta chain was recovered during a study of response to subunit inactivated influenza vaccine. Study results and limitations: Authors suggested each seasonal flu vaccination may recruit only limited numbers of new T cells.

Notes on this clonotype: Its antigen is still unknown.

One entry per CDR3 protein, called by TCRdb with MiXCR from the RT-PCR reads. The data show 500,000 to 600,000 distinct CDR3 sequences, about 14% seen once. Sample: PBMCs from blood, taken 11 to 12 days after vaccination. This receptor was obtained from a man aged 50-60 years who received an inactivated influenza vaccine.

CDR3 in amino acids: CASSQAVQGGSTEAFF. CDR3 nucleotides: TGTGCCAGCAGCCAGGCGGTGCAGGGAGGGTCCACTGAAGCTTTCTTT. This rearrangement joins TRBV4-2 to TRBJ1-1; the D gene is possibly TRBD1 (5 bases). Germline V CDR1 and CDR2: LGHNA, YNFKEQ. This CDR3 is 16 amino acids long. The V end lost 3 bases, the J end lost 4 bases, and 18 bases lay between the germline ends.